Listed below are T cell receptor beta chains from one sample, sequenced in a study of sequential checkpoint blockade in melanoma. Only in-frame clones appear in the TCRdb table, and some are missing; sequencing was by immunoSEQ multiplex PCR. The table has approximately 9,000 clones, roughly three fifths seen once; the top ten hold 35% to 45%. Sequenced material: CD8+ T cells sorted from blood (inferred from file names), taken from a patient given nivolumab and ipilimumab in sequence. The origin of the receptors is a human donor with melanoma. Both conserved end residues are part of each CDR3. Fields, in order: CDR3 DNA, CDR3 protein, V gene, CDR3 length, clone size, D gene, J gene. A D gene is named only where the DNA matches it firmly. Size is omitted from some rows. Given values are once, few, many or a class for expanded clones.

TGTGCCAGCAGTTTTCCCGGGACAGGGGATGCAGCTTTCTTT	CASSFPGTGDAAFF	TRBV28	14	NA	TRBD1	TRBJ1-1
TGTGCAGAGGGGGACAGGGCCCACGAGCAGTACTTC	CAEGDRAHEQYF	TRBV6-6	12	NA	TRBD1	TRBJ2-7
TGTGCCAGTAGTCTAGGACTAGCGGGGGGGCAAGAGACCCAGTACTTC	CASSLGLAGGQETQYF	TRBV19	16	few	TRBD2	TRBJ2-5
TGTGCCAGCAGTTACTCGGACAGGTCGGAAGCTTTCTTT	CASSYSDRSEAFF	TRBV6-5	13	NA	TRBD1	TRBJ1-1
TGTGCCAGCAGCTTGGGGGTCAGTAGGAGTCAGCCCCAGCATTTT	CASSLGVSRSQPQHF	TRBV5-6	15	NA	NA	TRBJ1-5
TGTGCCAGCAGCTTAGGCCAGATCGTGCAGTTCTTC	CASSLGQIVQFF	TRBV11-2	12	once	NA	TRBJ2-1
TGTGCCATCAGTGAAACTAGCTCCTATAATTCACCCCTCCACTTT	CAISETSSYNSPLHF	TRBV10-3	15	NA	NA	TRBJ1-6
TGTGCCAGCAGTCTCGGGGGGGTAGGGGAGACCCAGTACTTC	CASSLGGVGETQYF	TRBV6-5	14	NA	TRBD2	TRBJ2-5
TGTGCCAGCAGTTTCGGTCTAGCGGGATCCTACGAGCAGTACTTC	CASSFGLAGSYEQYF	TRBV7-3	15	few	TRBD2	TRBJ2-7
TGTGCCAGCAGTTTATACAGCAACGGGGATCAGCCCCAGCATTTT	CASSLYSNGDQPQHF	TRBV27	15	NA	NA	TRBJ1-5
TGTGCCAGCAGTCCTCAGGAATCGGATACGCAGTATTTT	CASSPQESDTQYF	TRBV6-4	13	few	NA	TRBJ2-3
TGTGCCAGCAGTTTGGAGGAGAGCGGGGGGATGGGAGATACGCAGTATTTT	CASSLEESGGMGDTQYF	TRBV28	17	NA	TRBD2	TRBJ2-3
TGCGCCAGCAGCCAAGTTAGGGGCGGGAGTCTCGACGAGCAGTACTTC	CASSQVRGGSLDEQYF	TRBV4-3	16	NA	TRBD2	TRBJ2-7
TGTGCCAGCAGCTCCCGCGGGGATACGCAGTATTTT	CASSSRGDTQYF	TRBV13	12	NA	NA	TRBJ2-3
TGTGCCAGCAGCTTATTCCAGCGGAGCACAGATACGCAGTATTTT	CASSLFQRSTDTQYF	TRBV7-6	15	NA	NA	TRBJ2-3
TGCGCCAGCAGCCAAGATGAGGGCCGAGAGACCCAGTACTTC	CASSQDEGRETQYF	TRBV4-1	14	NA	NA	TRBJ2-5
TGTGCCAGCAGTTACTCCCTAGAGGGAAATGGCTACACCTTC	CASSYSLEGNGYTF	TRBV6-5	14	NA	NA	TRBJ1-2
TGTGCCAGCAGTGGACTAGTCTCTGCCTACGAGCAGTACTTC	CASSGLVSAYEQYF	TRBV27	14	NA	TRBD2	TRBJ2-7
TGTGCCAGCATTCCAAGGGGGCGCGAGCAGTACTTC	CASIPRGREQYF	TRBV2	12	NA	TRBD1	TRBJ2-7
TGTGCCAGCAGTTCCCCCGTGAGAGACAGGCTTCTCGGAGGCTACACCTTC	CASSSPVRDRLLGGYTF	TRBV28	17	NA	NA	TRBJ1-2
TGTGCCAGCAGGAGTAGGGACAGGGATGAAAAACTGTTTTTT	CASRSRDRDEKLFF	TRBV28	14	NA	TRBD1	TRBJ1-4
TGTGCCAGCAGCCAACTCGACAGGGGCGGACAGCCCCAGCATTTT	CASSQLDRGGQPQHF	TRBV6-5	15	NA	TRBD1	TRBJ1-5
TGCGCCAGCAGCCAAAGGACAGGGCGCGAGCAGTACTTC	CASSQRTGREQYF	TRBV4-3	13	medium-sized	TRBD1	TRBJ2-7
TGCGCCAGCAGCCAGTCAAGCGGGAATTCACCCCTCCACTTT	CASSQSSGNSPLHF	TRBV4-3	14	NA	NA	TRBJ1-6
TGTGCCACCAGCAGAGGACACAGGGGGCTAGAAGTTGGCTACACCTTC	CATSRGHRGLEVGYTF	TRBV15	16	NA	TRBD1	TRBJ1-2
TGTGCCAGCAGCTCTTACGGTAGGGGGAACTACGAGCAGTACTTC	CASSSYGRGNYEQYF	TRBV9	15	NA	NA	TRBJ2-7
TGTGCCAGCAGTTTCCTGGGACAGGGTGAGGAGCAGTACTTC	CASSFLGQGEEQYF	TRBV6-6	14	few	TRBD1	TRBJ2-7
TGTGCCAGCAGCCTCGGGAGGGCCTCCTCCTACGAGCAGTACTTC	CASSLGRASSYEQYF	TRBV4-2	15	NA	TRBD2	TRBJ2-7
TGTGCCAGTTCCAACCGGGAATACTATGGCTACACCTTC	CASSNREYYGYTF	TRBV5-6	13	few	NA	TRBJ1-2
TGTGCCAGCAGCCCGACAGGGAACCAAGAGACCCAGTACTTC	CASSPTGNQETQYF	TRBV7-2	14	NA	TRBD1	TRBJ2-5
TGTGCCAGCAGCCAATGGACGCGGGAGGGCCCCACCGGGGAGCTGTTTTTT	CASSQWTREGPTGELFF	TRBV4-2	17	few	TRBD2	TRBJ2-2
TGTGCCAGCAGCGCCGGGGGGGGCCCAGATACGCAGTATTTT	CASSAGGGPDTQYF	TRBV9	14	NA	TRBD2	TRBJ2-3
TGTGCCAGCAGCCATGGCGGCAGTCTCTTGGAGACCCAGTACTTC	CASSHGGSLLETQYF	TRBV7-3	15	NA	NA	TRBJ2-5
TGTGCCAGCAGCCAGACCAGCGAGAGCGGGGAGCTGTTTTTT	CASSQTSESGELFF	TRBV7-9	14	NA	NA	TRBJ2-2
TGTGCCAGCAGTTACTCAAAGGACTTTCACTCCTACGAGCAGTACTTC	CASSYSKDFHSYEQYF	TRBV6-5	16	NA	NA	TRBJ2-7
TGTGCCAGCAGCTACCTTCGGGGAGCTGACACTGAAGCTTTCTTT	CASSYLRGADTEAFF	TRBV7-6	15	NA	NA	TRBJ1-1
TGTGCCAGCAACACAGGAGACAGCACAGATACGCAGTATTTT	CASNTGDSTDTQYF	TRBV6-9	14	NA	NA	TRBJ2-3
TGTGCCAGCAGTTATCCAGGACAGGGGGGGAACACTGAAGCTTTCTTT	CASSYPGQGGNTEAFF	TRBV6-5	16	NA	TRBD1	TRBJ1-1
TGTGCCAGCAGGCCCTATACAGGAGGGGATAATGAAGCTTTCTTT	CASRPYTGGDNEAFF	TRBV27	15	few	NA	TRBJ1-1
TGTGCCAGTAGTCCCACGACAGGGCCCTCAGTTGCAACTAATGAAAAACTGTTTTTT	CASSPTTGPSVATNEKLFF	TRBV19	19	NA	TRBD1	TRBJ1-4
TGTGCCAGCAGTTTAGGGGGCGTCGGTACCTACGAGCAGTACTTC	CASSLGGVGTYEQYF	TRBV27	15	NA	NA	TRBJ2-7
TGTGCCAGCAGTATCCTAACTAGCGGGAGACCATACGAGCAGTACTTC	CASSILTSGRPYEQYF	TRBV27	16	NA	TRBD2	TRBJ2-7
TGTGCCAGCAGTTACAATAGCGGGTCTTACAATGAGCAGTTCTTC	CASSYNSGSYNEQFF	TRBV6-9	15	few	TRBD2	TRBJ2-1
TGCGCCAGCAGTCGGCTGGGGGCCTGGGGCAATCAGCCCCAGCATTTT	CASSRLGAWGNQPQHF	TRBV23-1	16	NA	NA	TRBJ1-5
TGTGCCAGCAGTGACATGGCGGGCCAGGATACGCAGTATTTT	CASSDMAGQDTQYF	TRBV6-4	14	NA	NA	TRBJ2-3